The T cell receptor beta chain described here comes from a study of PD-1 blockade in classical Hodgkin lymphoma. This table comes from immunoSEQ multiplex PCR, and its TCRdb copy is limited to in-frame clones, with some not included. Seen here are tens of thousands of clones, 90% observed once, and the top ten hold approximately 13%. Regarding time point: cycle 4 day 1 (C4D1), after less than seven weeks of nivolumab. Every patient had relapsed following autologous stem cell transplantation, and cohorts differed in brentuximab vedotin exposure. Progressive disease, partial response or complete response was each patient's best response. Germline V gene data show CDR1 as GTSNPN and CDR2 as SVGIG (reference sequence). The CDR3 spans 15 residues. Trimming took 0 bases from V and 7 from J, leaving 16 bases between them.

Sequenced here: peripheral blood mononuclear cells (PBMCs), sampled before the fourth cycle of nivolumab. The J gene is TRBJ2-1, the V gene TRBV30; the D is unclear. The clonotype was recovered from a human donor with classical Hodgkin lymphoma. CDR3 amino acids: CAWSVTVVFENEQFF. CDR3 DNA sequence: TGTGCCTGGAGTGTCACCGTGGTTTTTGAGAATGAGCAGTTCTTC. Full variable domain (missing parts from reference TRBV30 and TRBJ2-1): SQTIHQWPATLVQPVGSPLSLECTVEGTSNPNLYWYRQAAGRGLQLLFYSVGIGQISSEVPQNLSASRPQDRQFILSSKKLLLSDSGFYLCAWSVTVVFENEQFFGPGTRLTVL.